The 11 T cell receptor beta chains below all came from one sample that was sequenced in a study of blood T cell repertoires in COVID-19. Clones were sequenced by immunoSEQ multiplex PCR, and TCRdb holds only the in-frame ones, with some missing. The sample consists of fewer than 500,000 clones, 80% to 90% of them appearing once. Sequences were obtained from PBMCs or T cells enriched from blood (not recorded which). These receptors originate from a man aged 25 to 45 who had recovered from COVID-19.

The J gene is TRBJ1-4, the V gene TRBV19; TRBD1 matches at 7 bases. Germline V lookup: CDR1 LNHDA, CDR2 SQIVND (reference sequence). After removal of 9 bases from V and 0 bases from J, the junction contained 13 bases not matched to a gene. The CDR3 covers 17 residues. CDR3 in DNA: TGTGCCAGCGGGCCGGGACAGACTCTTGCAACTAATGAAAAACTGTTTTTT. Residues: CASGPGQTLATNEKLFF.

The CDR3 DNA follows: TGTGCCAGCAGTGAAAGGGACAGAAATGAAAAACTGTTTTTT. Translation gives CASSERDRNEKLFF. V usage is TRBV2 and J usage is TRBJ1-4; TRBD1 matches at 7 bases. The CDR3 runs to 14 residues. The V segment lost 2 bases and the J segment 5 bases; nucleotides outside the gene matches: 2. Germline V lookup: CDR1 SNHLY, CDR2 FYNNEI.

The chain links TRBV4-1 to TRBJ2-7, with 13 positions matching TRBD2. Germline V CDR1 and CDR2: MGHRA, YSYEKL. J lost 9 bases, V lost 1 base, and 12 bases had no gene match. The CDR3 spans 17 residues. DNA of the CDR3: TGCGCCAGCAGCCAAGTCGGCGATAGACTAGCGGGAGGCGCGCAGTACTTC. Translation gives CASSQVGDRLAGGAQYF.

This clone was picked up one time. The chain recombines TRBV5-1 with TRBJ2-2, with TRBD2 identical over 13 bases. Germline V gene data show CDR1 as SGHRS and CDR2 as YFSETQ. The CDR3 length is 19 residues. V gave up 4 bases and J gave up 5 bases; unmatched junction bases: 14. In nucleotides, the CDR3 is TGCGCCAGCAGCCCAACTGGAAGCGTACTAGCGGGAGGGACCGGGGAGCTGTTTTTT. This translates into CASSPTGSVLAGGTGELFF.

The chain carries TRBV30 and TRBJ1-3; a possible D gene is TRBD1 (5 bases). Per germline, CDR1 GTSNPN and CDR2 SVGIG (reference sequence). With 0 bases removed from V and 4 bases from J, the gap between germline ends came to 16 bases. This CDR3 has 16 residues. CDR3 amino acids: CAWSVRSAGYGNTIYF. CDR3 bases: TGTGCCTGGAGTGTAAGGTCGGCAGGGTACGGAAACACCATATATTTT.

The chain uses TRBV3-1 (or the pseudogene TRBV3-2) and TRBJ2-3; no clear D. This CDR3 region has 14 residues. Germline CDR1 reads LGHDT; CDR2 reads YNNKEL (reference sequence). V was clipped by 1 base and J by 1 base, with 6 bases between them. The CDR3 DNA follows: TGTGCCAGCAGCCAAGTAAGCGGCACAGATACGCAGTATTTT. It is translated as CASSQVSGTDTQYF.

The CDR3 is CASSPSQGRGTDTQYF. The CDR3 DNA sequence: TGCGCCAGCAGCCCCAGCCAGGGGAGGGGCACAGATACGCAGTATTTT. This rearrangement joins TRBV4-1 to TRBJ2-3; possible D gene TRBD2, 7 bases. The germline gives CDR1 MGHRA, CDR2 YSYEKL. The germline V and J ends were trimmed by 4 bases and 1 base, with 15 bases remaining between them. CDR3 size: 16 residues.

This sequence joins TRBV27 and TRBJ2-7; 11 bases agree with TRBD1. The CDR3 runs 14 residues. Losses at the gene ends were 6 bases for V and 4 bases for J; bases not matched to a gene: 5. Germline V gene data show CDR1 as MNHEY and CDR2 as SMNVEV (reference sequence). As DNA, the CDR3 is TGTGCCAGCAGACGGACAGGGGGCGGGTACGAGCAGTACTTC. This codes for CASRRTGGGYEQYF.

The J gene is TRBJ2-3, the V gene TRBV7-8, with D uncertain. Trimming took 1 base from V and 5 from J, leaving 13 bases between them. The CDR3 sequence is 15 residues long. Germline V gene lookup returns CDR1 SGHVS and CDR2 FQNEAQ. This CDR3 is CASSLVIGSIDTQYF. The CDR3 DNA sequence: TGTGCCAGCAGCTTAGTCATTGGTAGTATAGATACGCAGTATTTT.

This clone was seen once. The rearrangement uses TRBV2 and TRBJ2-3; 7 bases agree with TRBD1. With V trimmed by 6 bases and J by 4 bases, 4 bases remained unmatched. The CDR3 is 13 residues long. Germline lookup yields CDR1 SNHLY and CDR2 FYNNEI. CDR3 bases: TGTGCCAGCAGGAAAACAGGGGCAGATACGCAGTATTTT. Translating it yields CASRKTGADTQYF.

This clone was observed a few times. The chain joins TRBV5-1 to TRBJ2-3; D is undetermined. From germline, CDR1 is SGHRS and CDR2 YFSETQ. V was shortened by 0 bases and J by 0 bases, with 8 bases between the two germline ends. This CDR3 is built from 15 residues. The CDR3 reads CASSLVGSSTDTQYF. CDR3 bases: TGCGCCAGCAGCTTGGTGGGCTCTAGCACAGATACGCAGTATTTT.